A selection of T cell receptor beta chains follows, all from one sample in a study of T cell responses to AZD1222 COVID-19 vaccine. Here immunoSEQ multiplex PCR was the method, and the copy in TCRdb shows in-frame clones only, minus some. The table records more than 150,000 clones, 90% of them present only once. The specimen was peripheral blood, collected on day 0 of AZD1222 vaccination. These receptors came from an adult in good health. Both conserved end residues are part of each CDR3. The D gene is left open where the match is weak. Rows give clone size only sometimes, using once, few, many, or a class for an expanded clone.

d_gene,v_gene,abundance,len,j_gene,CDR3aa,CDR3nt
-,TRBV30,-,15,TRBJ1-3,CAWGWGARAGNTIYF,TGTGCCTGGGGATGGGGGGCGAGGGCTGGAAACACCATATATTTT
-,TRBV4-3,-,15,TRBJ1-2,CASSQGLDAAYGYTF,TGCGCCAGCAGCCAAGGCCTGGACGCAGCCTATGGCTACACCTTC
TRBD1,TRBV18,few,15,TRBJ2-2,CASSLGTGATGELFF,TGTGCCAGCTCCCTCGGGACAGGGGCCACCGGGGAGCTGTTTTTT
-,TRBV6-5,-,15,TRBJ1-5,CASSYSAGARQPQHF,TGTGCCAGCAGTTACTCCGCGGGGGCACGACAGCCCCAGCATTTT
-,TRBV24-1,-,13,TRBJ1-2,CATSDLPRGGYTF,TGTGCCACCAGTGATTTGCCCCGTGGGGGCTACACCTTC
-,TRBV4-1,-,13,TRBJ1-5,CASSLQGDQPQHF,TGCGCCAGCAGCCTACAGGGCGACCAGCCCCAGCATTTT
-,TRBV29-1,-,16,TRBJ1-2,CSVEDLGRARGGGYTF,TGCAGCGTTGAAGATCTCGGGAGGGCCCGTGGAGGTGGCTACACCTTC
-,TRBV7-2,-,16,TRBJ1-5,CASSYGGLYSNQPQHF,TGTGCCAGCAGCTATGGGGGCCTGTATAGCAATCAGCCCCAGCATTTT
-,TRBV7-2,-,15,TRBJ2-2,CASSYLGRGTGELFF,TGTGCCAGCAGCTACTTGGGGCGGGGCACCGGGGAGCTGTTTTTT
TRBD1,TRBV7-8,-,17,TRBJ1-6,CASSSGTAGSYNSPLHF,TGTGCCAGCAGCTCGGGGACAGCCGGCTCCTATAATTCACCCCTCCACTTT
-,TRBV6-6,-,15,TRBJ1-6,CASSYMAARNSPLHF,TGTGCCAGCAGTTACATGGCAGCCCGTAATTCACCCCTCCACTTT
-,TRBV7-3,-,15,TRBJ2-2,CASSLIAEGTGELFF,TGTGCCAGCAGCTTAATAGCGGAGGGAACCGGGGAGCTGTTTTTT
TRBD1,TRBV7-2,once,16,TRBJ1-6,CASSTGGFTYNSPLHF,TGTGCCAGCAGCACAGGGGGCTTCACCTATAATTCACCCCTCCACTTT
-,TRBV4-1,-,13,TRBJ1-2,CASSHRGRDGYTF,TGCGCCAGCAGCCATCGGGGACGGGACGGCTACACCTTC
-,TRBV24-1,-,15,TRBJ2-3,CATSDLHRDTDTQYF,TGTGCCACCAGTGATTTACACAGGGACACAGATACGCAGTATTTT
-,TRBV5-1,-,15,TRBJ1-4,CASSELLRGGEKLFF,TGCGCCAGCAGCGAGCTTTTGCGCGGTGGTGAAAAACTGTTTTTT
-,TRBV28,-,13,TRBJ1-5,CASSFRAGLPQHF,TGTGCCAGCAGTTTTCGGGCTGGTCTGCCCCAGCATTTT
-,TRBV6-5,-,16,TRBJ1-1,CASSYSIGGGSTEAFF,TGTGCCAGCAGTTACTCGATTGGGGGGGGAAGCACTGAAGCTTTCTTT
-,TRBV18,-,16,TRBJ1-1,CASSNRERGRNTEAFF,TGTGCCAGCTCAAACAGGGAGAGAGGAAGGAACACTGAAGCTTTCTTT
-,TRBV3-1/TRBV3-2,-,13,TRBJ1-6,CASSQDWDSPLHF,TGTGCCAGCAGCCAAGACTGGGATTCACCCCTCCACTTT
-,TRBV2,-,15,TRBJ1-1,CASSEGPGANTEAFF,TGTGCCAGCAGTGAAGGGCCAGGGGCTAACACTGAAGCTTTCTTT
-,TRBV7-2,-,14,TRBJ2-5,CASSPIGQRETQYF,TGTGCCAGCAGCCCTATCGGGCAGCGGGAGACCCAGTACTTC
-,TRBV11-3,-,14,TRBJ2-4,CASRRPDRKNIQYF,TGTGCCAGCAGGCGCCCAGACCGGAAAAACATTCAGTACTTC
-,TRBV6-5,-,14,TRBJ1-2,CASSYSRDAYGYTF,TGTGCCAGCAGTTACTCGAGGGATGCCTATGGCTACACCTTC
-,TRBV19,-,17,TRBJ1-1,CASSIAHRSPGDTEAFF,TGTGCCAGTAGTATAGCCCACAGATCCCCGGGGGACACTGAAGCTTTCTTT